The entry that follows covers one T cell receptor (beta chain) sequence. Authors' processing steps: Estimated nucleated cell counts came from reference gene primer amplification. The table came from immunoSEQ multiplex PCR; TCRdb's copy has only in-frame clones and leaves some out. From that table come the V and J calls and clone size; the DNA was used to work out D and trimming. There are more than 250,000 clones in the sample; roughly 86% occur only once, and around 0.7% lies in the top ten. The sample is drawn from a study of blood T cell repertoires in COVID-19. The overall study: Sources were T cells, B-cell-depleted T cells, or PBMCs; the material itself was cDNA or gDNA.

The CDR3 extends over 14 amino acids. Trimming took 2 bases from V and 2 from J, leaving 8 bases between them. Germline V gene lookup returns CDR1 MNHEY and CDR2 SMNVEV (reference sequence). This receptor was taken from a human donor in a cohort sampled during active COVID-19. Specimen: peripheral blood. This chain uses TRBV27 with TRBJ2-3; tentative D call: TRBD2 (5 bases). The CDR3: CASSLRGNTDTQYF. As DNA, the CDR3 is TGTGCCAGCAGTTTAAGAGGGAACACAGATACGCAGTATTTT.